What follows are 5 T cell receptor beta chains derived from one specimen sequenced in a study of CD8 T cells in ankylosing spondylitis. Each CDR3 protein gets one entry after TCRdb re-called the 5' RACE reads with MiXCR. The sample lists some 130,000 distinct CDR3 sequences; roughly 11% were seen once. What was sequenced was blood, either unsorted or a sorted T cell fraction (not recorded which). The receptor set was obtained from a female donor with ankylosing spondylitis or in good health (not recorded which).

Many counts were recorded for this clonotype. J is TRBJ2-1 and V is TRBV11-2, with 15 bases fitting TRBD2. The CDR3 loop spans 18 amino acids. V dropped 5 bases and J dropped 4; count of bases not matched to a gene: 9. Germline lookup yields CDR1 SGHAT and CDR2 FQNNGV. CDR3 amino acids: CASSPGTSGRTSYNEQFF. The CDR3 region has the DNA TGTGCCAGCAGCCCAGGGACTAGCGGGAGGACTTCTTACAATGAGCAGTTCTTC.

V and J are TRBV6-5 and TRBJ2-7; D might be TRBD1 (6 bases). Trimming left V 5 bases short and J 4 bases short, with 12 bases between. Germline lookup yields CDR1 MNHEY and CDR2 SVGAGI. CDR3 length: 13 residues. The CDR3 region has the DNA TGTGCCAGCAGTCCGACAGGTTCTTACGAGCAGTACTTC. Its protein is CASSPTGSYEQYF.

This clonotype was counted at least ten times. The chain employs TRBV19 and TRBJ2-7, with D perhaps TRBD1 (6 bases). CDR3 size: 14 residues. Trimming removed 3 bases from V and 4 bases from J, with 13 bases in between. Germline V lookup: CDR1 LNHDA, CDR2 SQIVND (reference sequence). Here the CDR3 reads CASSISLGGYEQYF. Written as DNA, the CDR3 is TGTGCCAGTAGTATCTCGTTAGGGGGTTACGAGCAGTACTTC. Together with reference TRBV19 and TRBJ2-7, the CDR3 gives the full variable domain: DGGITQSPKYLFRKEGQNVTLSCEQNLNHDAMYWYRQDPGQGLRLIYYSQIVNDFQKGDIAEGYSVSREKKESFPLTVTSAQKNPTAFYLCASSISLGGYEQYFGPGTRLTVT.

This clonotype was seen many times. CDR3 residues: CASGQAGNTIYF. CDR3 nucleotides: TGTGCCAGTGGACAGGCTGGAAACACCATATATTTT. The chain joins TRBV7-9 to TRBJ1-3, with 7 bases that match TRBD1. Germline CDR1 reads SEHNR; CDR2 reads FQNEAQ (reference sequence). This CDR3 is built from 12 residues. Unmatched junction bases numbered 1, after V lost 9 bases and J lost 2 bases.

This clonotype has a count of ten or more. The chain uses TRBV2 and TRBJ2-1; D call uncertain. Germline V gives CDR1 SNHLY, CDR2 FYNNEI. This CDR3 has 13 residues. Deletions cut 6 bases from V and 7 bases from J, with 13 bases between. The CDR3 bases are TGTGCCAGCAGGGCCGGCGGCCAGAATGAGCAGTTCTTC. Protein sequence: CASRAGGQNEQFF.